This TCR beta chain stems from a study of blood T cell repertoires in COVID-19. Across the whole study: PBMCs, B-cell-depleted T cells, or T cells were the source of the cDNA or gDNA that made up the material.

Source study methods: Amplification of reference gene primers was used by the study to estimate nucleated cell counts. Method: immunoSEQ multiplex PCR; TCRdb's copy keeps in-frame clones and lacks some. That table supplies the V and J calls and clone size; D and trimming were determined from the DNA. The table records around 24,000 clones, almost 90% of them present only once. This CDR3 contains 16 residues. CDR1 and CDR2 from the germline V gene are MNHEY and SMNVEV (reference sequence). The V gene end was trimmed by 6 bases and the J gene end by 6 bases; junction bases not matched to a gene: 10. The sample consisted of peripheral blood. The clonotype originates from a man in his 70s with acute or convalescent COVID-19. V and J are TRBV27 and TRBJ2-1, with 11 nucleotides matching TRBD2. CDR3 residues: CASSRFTSGRSNEQFF. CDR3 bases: TGTGCCAGCAGCCGATTTACTAGCGGGAGATCCAATGAGCAGTTCTTC.